The 18 T cell receptor beta chains listed next were all sequenced from one sample in a study of cytomegalovirus exposure and HLA in healthy donors. The PCR ran on 60 Vbeta and 13 Jbeta primers. Here immunoSEQ multiplex PCR was the method, and the copy in TCRdb shows in-frame clones only, minus some. The sample lists more than 85,000 clones; 81% were seen once. The sample comprised PBMCs. Receptors originate from a woman younger than 45 in good health and CMV-seronegative.

CDR3 in DNA: TGCGCCAGCTCCCCAGGGGTGGAGACCCAGTACTTC. As protein: CASSPGVETQYF. The chain carries TRBV5-1 and TRBJ2-5; maybe TRBD1 (6 bases). CDR1 is SGHRS, CDR2 YFSETQ, per germline. This CDR3 comprises 12 residues. The V and J ends lost 7 bases and 5 bases respectively, with 12 bases between them.

The V and J genes are TRBV19 and TRBJ2-7; the match to TRBD2 covers 9 bases. Germline trimming cut 4 bases from V and 2 bases from J; bases unmatched to any gene: 15. Germline-derived CDR1 and CDR2 are LNHDA and SQIVND (reference sequence). The CDR3 has 18 residues. The CDR3 bases are TGTGCCAGTAGTACCTCCATCAGTAGCGGGAGTTTCCCCTACGAGCAGTACTTC. As protein: CASSTSISSGSFPYEQYF.

V is TRBV9 and J is TRBJ2-2; 7 bases align to TRBD2. The V and J ends lost 0 bases and 1 base, in that order; junction bases with no gene match: 0. Per germline, CDR1 SGDLS and CDR2 YYNGEE. The CDR3 is 15 amino acids. CDR3: CASSVAGGNTGELFF. The CDR3 DNA reads TGTGCCAGCAGCGTAGCGGGGGGGAACACCGGGGAGCTGTTTTTT. The full variable domain, with the rest looked up from reference TRBV9 and TRBJ2-2, is DSGVTQTPKHLITATGQRVTLRCSPRSGDLSVYWYQQSLDQGLQFLIQYYNGEERAKGNILERFSAQQFPDLHSELNLSSLELGDSALYFCASSVAGGNTGELFFGEGSRLTVL.

The chain recombines TRBV7-6 with TRBJ1-3; D remains ambiguous. The CDR3 runs to 14 residues. The germline V and J ends were trimmed by 5 bases and 2 bases, with 10 bases remaining between them. Germline lookup yields CDR1 SGHVS and CDR2 FNYEAQ. This CDR3 is CASSLRYTGNTIYF. DNA of the CDR3: TGTGCCAGCAGCCTACGGTATACTGGAAACACCATATATTTT.

This clone has more than one count but fewer than ten. J is TRBJ2-7 and V is TRBV28, with 9 positions matching TRBD2. The CDR3 extends over 14 amino acids. J was trimmed by 3 bases and V by 7 bases; bases with no gene match: 7. Per germline, CDR1 MDHEN and CDR2 SYDVKM. Here the CDR3 DNA reads TGTGCCAGCAATATAGCGGGAGCCAGCTACGAGCAGTACTTC. This sequence encodes CASNIAGASYEQYF.

The V and J genes are TRBV14 and TRBJ2-7, with 14 nucleotides matching TRBD2. This CDR3 comprises 18 residues. V was clipped by 5 bases and J by 2 bases; unmatched bases: 11. Germline V gives CDR1 SGHDN, CDR2 FVKESK. Written as DNA, the CDR3 is TGTGCCAGCAGCATGCGAGGACTAGCGGGAGGCCCAACCTACGAGCAGTACTTC. Protein product: CASSMRGLAGGPTYEQYF.

The V gene is TRBV6-6, the J gene TRBJ1-2; tentatively, D is TRBD1 (6 bases). V dropped 10 bases and J dropped 7 bases, with 25 bases sitting between them. CDR1 and CDR2 from the germline V gene are MNHNY and SVGAGI (reference sequence). This CDR3 has 15 residues. The CDR3 protein is CANSPGPFRGSGYTF. In nucleotides, the CDR3 is TGTGCCAACTCACCCGGACCATTCAGGGGTTCTGGCTACACCTTC.

The chain uses TRBV7-9 and TRBJ2-1; 10 bases match TRBD1. Losses at the gene ends were 5 bases for V and 4 bases for J; bases not matched to a gene: 8. Looked up from germline, CDR1 is SEHNR and CDR2 is FQNEAQ (reference sequence). The CDR3 has 16 amino acids. The CDR3 DNA sequence: TGTGCCAGCAGCCCGGGACAGGGGCTGGGGTACAATGAGCAGTTCTTC. This encodes CASSPGQGLGYNEQFF.

The V gene is TRBV27, the J gene TRBJ1-5; 7 bases are shared with TRBD1. The CDR3 loop spans 15 amino acids. Germline V gives CDR1 MNHEY, CDR2 SMNVEV (reference sequence). V was clipped by 5 bases and J by 5 bases; unmatched bases: 9. CDR3 protein: CASSPTTGVYQPQHF. The CDR3 DNA reads TGTGCCAGCAGTCCAACTACAGGGGTCTATCAGCCCCAGCATTTT.

The chain carries TRBV6-7 and TRBJ1-2; the match to TRBD1 covers 8 bases. TRBV6-7 is labeled an ORF, and its function is uncertain. V was clipped by 6 bases and J by 7 bases; unmatched bases: 7. The CDR3 extends over 13 amino acids. CDR3 sequence reads: CASSRTGRAGYTF. The CDR3 DNA reads as TGTGCCAGCAGCCGGACAGGGCGCGCTGGCTACACCTTC.

The gene calls are TRBV30 and TRBJ2-3, with a tentative D call TRBD1 (6 bases). Germline CDR1 and CDR2: GTSNPN and SVGIG (reference sequence). This CDR3 spans 13 amino acids. Trimming left V 4 bases short and J 3 bases short, with 11 bases between. The CDR3 here is CAWKQGWTDTQYF. CDR3 coding DNA: TGTGCCTGGAAGCAGGGGTGGACAGATACGCAGTATTTT.

The chain is built from TRBV2 and TRBJ2-7, with 9 bases identical to TRBD1. The CDR3 length is 14 residues. The V gene end was trimmed by 8 bases and the J gene end by 6 bases; junction bases not matched to a gene: 11. Germline CDR1 is SNHLY and CDR2 is FYNNEI. The CDR3 region is CASGRDRDVSEQYF. CDR3 DNA sequence: TGTGCCAGCGGGAGGGACAGGGACGTTAGCGAGCAGTACTTC.

This sequence joins TRBV28 and TRBJ2-1; D may be TRBD2 (6 bases). The CDR3 consists of 15 residues. Germline CDR1 and CDR2: MDHEN and SYDVKM. V lost 4 bases and J lost 8, with 18 bases in between. This chain's CDR3 is CASSSGALAVDEQFF. The CDR3 bases are TGTGCCAGCAGTTCGGGTGCACTAGCTGTCGATGAGCAGTTCTTC.

This clone was counted a single time. Mismatch with germline at one junction end may stem from a read error. The sample has other DNA sequences that encode this CDR3 too. This chain joins TRBV6-5 and TRBJ1-5; D is undetermined. Germline V gives CDR1 MNHEY, CDR2 SVGAGI. This CDR3 region has 15 residues. CDR3 bases: TGTGCCAGCAGCTACTCCCGTAGTAGCAATCAGCCCCAGCATTTT. Translating gives CASSYSRSSNQPQHF.

J is TRBJ2-1 and V is TRBV7-2; 15 nucleotides align to TRBD2. Germline values: CDR1 SGHTA, CDR2 FQGNSA. The V and J ends lost 5 bases and 7 bases, in that order; junction bases with no gene match: 3. The CDR3 covers 15 residues. CDR3: CASSPGLAGGNEQFF. CDR3 sequence (DNA): TGTGCCAGCAGCCCGGGACTAGCGGGGGGTAATGAGCAGTTCTTC.

The V gene is TRBV6-6, the J gene TRBJ2-7; 9 nucleotides align to TRBD2. Germline values: CDR1 MNHNY, CDR2 SVGAGI (reference sequence). V lost 6 bases to trimming and J lost 0 bases; unmatched junction nucleotides: 6. The CDR3 loop spans 15 amino acids. The CDR3 reads CASREVTSGSYEQYF. CDR3 DNA: TGTGCCAGCAGGGAAGTGACTAGCGGCTCCTACGAGCAGTACTTC.

The chain uses TRBV5-8 and TRBJ2-3; TRBD2 is a possible D gene (6 bases). CDR3 length: 17 residues. V lost 4 bases, J lost 2 bases, and 20 bases lay in between. Germline V gene lookup returns CDR1 SGHTS and CDR2 YDEGEE. The CDR3 sequence: CASSLGVKGGDTDTQYF. CDR3 bases: TGTGCCAGCAGCCTAGGCGTTAAGGGAGGTGACACAGATACGCAGTATTTT.

This clone occurred a few times. The chain uses TRBV6-5 and TRBJ2-3, with no clear D. This CDR3 comprises 13 residues. V was pared by 10 bases and J by 3 bases, with 14 bases between. The germline V gene encodes CDR1 MNHEY and CDR2 SVGAGI. CDR3: CATSSLATDTQYF. CDR3 sequence (DNA): TGTGCCACTTCGAGTCTTGCGACAGATACGCAGTATTTT.